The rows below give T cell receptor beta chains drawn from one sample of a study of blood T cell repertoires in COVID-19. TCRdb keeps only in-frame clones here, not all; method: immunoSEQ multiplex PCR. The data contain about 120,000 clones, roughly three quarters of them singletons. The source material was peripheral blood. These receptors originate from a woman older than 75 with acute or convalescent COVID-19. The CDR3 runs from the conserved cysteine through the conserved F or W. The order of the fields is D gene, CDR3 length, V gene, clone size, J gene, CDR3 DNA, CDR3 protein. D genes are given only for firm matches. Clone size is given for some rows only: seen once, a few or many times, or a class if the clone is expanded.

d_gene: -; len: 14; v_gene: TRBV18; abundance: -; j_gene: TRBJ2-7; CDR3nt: TGTGCCAGCTCACCACAGGTGCAGGTTTACGAGCAGTACTTC; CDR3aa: CASSPQVQVYEQYF
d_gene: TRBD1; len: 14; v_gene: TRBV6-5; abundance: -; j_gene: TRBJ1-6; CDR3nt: TGTGCCAGCAGGCCCGACAGGGGAGGGTCACCCCTCCACTTT; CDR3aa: CASRPDRGGSPLHF
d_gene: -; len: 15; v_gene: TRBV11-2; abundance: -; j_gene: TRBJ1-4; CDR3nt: TGTGCCAGCAGCCCAACCTACTCAACTAATGAAAAACTGTTTTTT; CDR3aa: CASSPTYSTNEKLFF
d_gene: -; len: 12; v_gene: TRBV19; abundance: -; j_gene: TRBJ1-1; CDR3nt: TGTGCCAGTAGCGATACAGGGAGAGAAGCTTTCTTT; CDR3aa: CASSDTGREAFF
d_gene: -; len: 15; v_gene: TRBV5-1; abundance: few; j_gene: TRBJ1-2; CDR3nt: TGCGCCAGCAGCTTACAGGGCATGACTAACTATGGCTACACCTTC; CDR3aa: CASSLQGMTNYGYTF
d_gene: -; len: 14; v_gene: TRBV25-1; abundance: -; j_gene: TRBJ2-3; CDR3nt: TGTGCCAGCACGGGGGTCTTAAGCACAGATACGCAGTATTTT; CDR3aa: CASTGVLSTDTQYF
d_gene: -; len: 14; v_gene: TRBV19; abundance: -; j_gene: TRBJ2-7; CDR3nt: TGTGCCAGTAGTGGGGGACAGGCCGGGAGGGAGCAGTACTTC; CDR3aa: CASSGGQAGREQYF
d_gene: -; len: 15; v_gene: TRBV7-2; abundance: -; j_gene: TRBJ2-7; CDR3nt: TGTGCCAGCAGCTTAGGTGACAGGAGGAACTACGAGCAGTACTTC; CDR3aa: CASSLGDRRNYEQYF
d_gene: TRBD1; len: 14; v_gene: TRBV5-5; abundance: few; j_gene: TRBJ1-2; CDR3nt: TGTGCCAGCAGCTTGGAACAGGGGGCGGATGGCTACACCTTC; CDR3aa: CASSLEQGADGYTF
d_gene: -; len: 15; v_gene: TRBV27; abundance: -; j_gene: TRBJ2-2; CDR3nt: TGTGCCAGCAGTTTTGGACTGACGAACACCGGGGAGCTGTTTTTT; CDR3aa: CASSFGLTNTGELFF
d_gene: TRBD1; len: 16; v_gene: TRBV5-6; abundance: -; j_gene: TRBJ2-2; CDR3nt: TGTGCCAGCAGACCCGGGACAGGGATCAACACCGGGGAGCTGCTTTTT; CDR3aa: CASRPGTGINTGELLF
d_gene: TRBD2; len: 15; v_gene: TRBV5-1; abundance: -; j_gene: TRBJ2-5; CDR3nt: TGCGCCAGCAGCTTAAAGCGGGAGGTCGGAGAGACCCAGTACTTC; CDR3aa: CASSLKREVGETQYF
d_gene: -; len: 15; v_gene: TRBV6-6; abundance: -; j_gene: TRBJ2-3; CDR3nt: TGTGCCAGCAGCATCGACTCCTCTAGCACAGATACGCAGTATTTT; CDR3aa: CASSIDSSSTDTQYF
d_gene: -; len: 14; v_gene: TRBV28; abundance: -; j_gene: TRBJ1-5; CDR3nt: TGTGCCAGCAGTTTAGGGCAGGGCCGGCAGCCCCAGCATTTT; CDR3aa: CASSLGQGRQPQHF
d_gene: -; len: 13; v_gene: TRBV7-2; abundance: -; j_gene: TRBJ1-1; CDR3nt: TGTGCCAGCAGCTCGACTCCAAACACTGAAGCTTTCTTT; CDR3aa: CASSSTPNTEAFF